This TCR beta chain emerged from a study of blood T cell repertoires in COVID-19 (dated by TCRdb to 2018 to 2020). Context from the whole study: Collaborator samples came from the United States, Italy and Spain and covered acute and convalescent phases of COVID-19. The material from the prospective study consisted of cDNA or gDNA derived from T cells, B-cell-depleted T cells, or PBMCs. Deeply sampled blood TCRbeta repertoires from subjects exposed to, actively infected with, or recovered from COVID-19 were included in the dataset. The repertoires were released in a freely available public database intended as a resource for research on the immune response to SARS-CoV-2. The samples were drawn from the first 160 participants of the ongoing ImmuneRACE study and from 1,254 subjects provided by 6 global collaborators. The sample metadata nearly always contained a de-identified subject ID, COVID-19 status, age in years and sex. Where available, HLA class I and class II types were obtained from metadata supplied by the sample provider rather than from assay-based typing.

Each collaborating institution followed its own protocols to collect whole blood in K2EDTA tubes. For TCRbeta analysis, collaborators shipped samples as frozen whole blood, isolated PBMCs, or DNA extracted from either of those sample types. The CDR3 numbers 15 residues from cysteine through phenylalanine. Only the CDR3 region is kept as DNA, spanning 45 bases read in frame from base 1. Trimming at the junction amounts to 7 bases on V and 0 bases on J, and the germline ends lie 15 bases apart. The germline V gene (reference sequence) sets CDR1 to SGHNT and CDR2 to YYREEE. TCRbeta CDR3 regions were amplified from genomic DNA by means of the immunoSEQ Assay, a bias-controlled multiplex PCR. The paper's data handling went like this. Within the assay, amplification of reference gene primers was used to estimate how many nucleated cells each sample contained. Sequence reads were collapsed and filtered to measure the absolute abundance of every unique TCRbeta CDR3 rearrangement. For each sample, productive Simpson clonality was calculated by taking the square root of Simpson's diversity index across productive rearrangements. TCRdb stores this immuneACCESS table with in-frame sequences only. Part of the clones is absent; in the studies checked, under half of the shortfall reflects unresolved V genes, and no reason is known for the rest. Clone size and the V and J calls come from that table; the DNA yielded D and trimming. The sample contains 70,000 or so clones, approximately 80% of them found a single time. The top ten clonotypes cover around 25% of the sample.

The research as a whole found: The quantity of clinical and demographic metadata differed by source and by participant and was supplied without curation.

In the case of this clone: Its antigen target is currently unknown. It has no much larger one-base neighbor in the sample; base qualities were not kept.

This receptor was identified in a human donor in a cohort sampled during active COVID-19. Input material: peripheral blood. The rearranged segments are TRBV5-4 and TRBJ2-3; the best D guess is TRBD1, with 7 bases matching. At the DNA level, the sequence is TGTGCCAGCGGAGGGGGACAGCCGAGCACAGATACGCAGTATTTT. Its protein is CASGGGQPSTDTQYF.